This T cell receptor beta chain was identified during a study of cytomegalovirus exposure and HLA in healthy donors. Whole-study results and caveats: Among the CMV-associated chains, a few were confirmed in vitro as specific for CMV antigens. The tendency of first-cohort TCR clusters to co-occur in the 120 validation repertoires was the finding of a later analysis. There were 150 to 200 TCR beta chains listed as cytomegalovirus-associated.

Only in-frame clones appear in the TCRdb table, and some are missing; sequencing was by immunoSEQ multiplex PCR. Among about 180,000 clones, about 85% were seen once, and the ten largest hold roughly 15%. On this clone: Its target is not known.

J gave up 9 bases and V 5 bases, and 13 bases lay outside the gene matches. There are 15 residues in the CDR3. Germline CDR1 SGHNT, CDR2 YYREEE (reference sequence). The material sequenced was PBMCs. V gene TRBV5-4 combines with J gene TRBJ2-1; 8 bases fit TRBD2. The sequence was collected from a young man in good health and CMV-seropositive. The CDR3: CASSPSLSGRGEQFF. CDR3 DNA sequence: TGTGCCAGCAGTCCGTCCCTGTCCGGGAGGGGTGAGCAGTTCTTC. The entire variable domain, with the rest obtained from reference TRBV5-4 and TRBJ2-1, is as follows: ETGVTQSPTHLIKTRGQQVTLRCSSQSGHNTVSWYQQALGQGPQFIFQYYREEENGRGNFPPRFSGLQFPNYSSELNVNALELDDSALYLCASSPSLSGRGEQFFGPGTRLTVL.